These 27 T cell receptor beta chains were sequenced from one sample in a study of blood T cell repertoires in COVID-19. Clones were read by immunoSEQ multiplex PCR, and TCRdb kept only the in-frame ones, dropping some. The repertoire holds about 140,000 clones, with more than 75% as singletons. Material for sequencing was peripheral blood. The receptors originated from a woman aged 45-60 years with acute or convalescent COVID-19.

The CDR3 region is CASSPIEVNTEAFF. Here the CDR3 DNA reads TGTGCCAGCTCTCCTATCGAAGTGAACACTGAAGCTTTCTTT. The chain recombines TRBV18 with TRBJ1-1, with D unclear. CDR1 and CDR2 (germline): KGHSH, LQKENI. Trimming took off 6 bases at V and 0 bases at J, with 11 bases between the two ends. The CDR3 spans 14 residues.

The CDR3 nucleotides read TGTGCTAGTGCATACAACTCCGGGACAGGGGTGCAGCCCCAGCATTTT. Translated, it gives CASAYNSGTGVQPQHF. The J gene is TRBJ1-5, the V gene TRBV12-5; 10 nucleotides align to TRBD1. The V gene end was trimmed by 7 bases and the J gene end by 7 bases; junction bases not matched to a gene: 13. CDR3 length: 16 residues. Germline-derived CDR1 and CDR2 are LGHNT and FRNRAP.

The J gene is TRBJ2-7, the V gene TRBV6-5; weak D call: TRBD2 (6 bases). CDR3 size: 15 residues. V was shortened by 6 bases and J by 2 bases, with 17 bases between the two germline ends. Germline V lookup: CDR1 MNHEY, CDR2 SVGAGI. This CDR3 is CASSPGLREAYEQYF. The CDR3 nucleotides read TGTGCCAGCAGCCCGGGACTCAGGGAGGCCTACGAGCAGTACTTC.

This clone has a handful of counts. The J gene is TRBJ2-7, the V gene TRBV28; D uncertain. CDR1 MDHEN and CDR2 SYDVKM come from the germline V gene. Between the trimmed V and J ends, which lost 6 bases and 0 bases, there was a span of 6 bases. The CDR3 extends over 12 amino acids. The CDR3 DNA follows: TGTGCCAGCAGGGCCAGCTCCTACGAGCAGTACTTC. Its translation is CASRASSYEQYF.

The rearrangement joins TRBV5-5 to TRBJ1-2; D remains unclear. Germline loops: CDR1 SGHKS, CDR2 YYEKEE (reference sequence). Trimming stripped 4 bases from V and 7 bases from J, with 32 bases between. The CDR3 runs to 19 residues. For the CDR3, the DNA is TGTGCCAGCAGCCTCCCGTCGGGGAATGTGGCTGGGCCTCTAGGTGGCTACACCTTC. Translation gives CASSLPSGNVAGPLGGYTF. The full variable domain, completed using reference TRBV5-5 and TRBJ1-2, is DAGVTQSPTHLIKTRGQQVTLRCSPISGHKSVSWYQQVLGQGPQFIFQYYEKEERGRGNFPDRFSARQFPNYSSELNVNALLLGDSALYLCASSLPSGNVAGPLGGYTFGSGTRLTVV.

This clone was observed a handful of times. This chain links TRBV28 with TRBJ1-2; no definite D call. CDR3 length: 15 amino acids. The germline V gene has CDR1 MDHEN and CDR2 SYDVKM. The V end lost 6 bases, the J end lost 3 bases, and 17 bases lay between the germline ends. CDR3 amino acids: CASSTPSEGDYGYTF. CDR3 in DNA: TGTGCCAGCAGCACCCCTTCCGAGGGCGACTATGGCTACACCTTC.

The chain carries TRBV13 and TRBJ2-2; D is perhaps TRBD1 (7 bases). Germline lookup yields CDR1 PRHDT and CDR2 FYEKMQ (reference sequence). Trimming took 3 bases from V and 7 from J, leaving 12 bases between them. CDR3 size: 14 residues. This CDR3 reads CASSFQGEVGELFF. The CDR3 nucleotides read TGTGCCAGCAGCTTTCAGGGGGAGGTCGGGGAGCTGTTTTTT.

The V gene is TRBV5-5, the J gene TRBJ1-2; the D gene is possibly TRBD1 (5 bases). The CDR3 covers 15 residues. Deletions cut 1 base from V and 6 bases from J, with 16 bases between. Germline loops: CDR1 SGHKS, CDR2 YYEKEE (reference sequence). CDR3 protein: CASSLSAGREHGYTF. The CDR3 region has the DNA TGTGCCAGCAGCTTGTCGGCAGGGAGGGAGCATGGCTACACCTTC.

The sample holds one count of this clone. This rearrangement joins TRBV6-2 or TRBV6-3 to TRBJ2-7; tentatively, D is TRBD2 (5 bases). The V gene's germline CDR1 is MNHEY and CDR2 SVGEGT. The CDR3 is 17 residues long. Trimming stripped 2 bases from V and 3 bases from J, with 20 bases between. The CDR3 loop reads CASSYDYRYPGDYEQYF. CDR3 sequence (DNA): TGTGCCAGCAGTTACGACTACCGATATCCCGGGGACTACGAGCAGTACTTC.

This clone was seen a handful of times. The V and J genes are TRBV18 and TRBJ1-6, with D perhaps matching TRBD1 (6 bases). The CDR3 is 15 amino acids. The germline gives CDR1 KGHSH, CDR2 LQKENI. V gave up 3 bases and J gave up 6 bases, with 12 bases separating them. The CDR3 DNA reads TGTGCCAGCTCACCGCGGACAGATACTAATTCACCCCTCCACTTT. It is translated as CASSPRTDTNSPLHF.

In DNA, the CDR3 is TGCGCCAGCAGCTTAGGTTTCCCCAGGGATGAAGCTTTCTTT. Its protein is CASSLGFPRDEAFF. The V call is TRBV5-1, the J call TRBJ1-1; the D gene is possibly TRBD1 (5 bases). The ends were cut back, 2 bases at V and 7 bases at J, with 15 bases in the middle. Germline V gene data show CDR1 as SGHRS and CDR2 as YFSETQ. The CDR3 covers 14 residues.

This chain connects TRBV27 to TRBJ1-6; 9 nucleotides align to TRBD1. Per the germline V gene, CDR1 is MNHEY and CDR2 is SMNVEV (reference sequence). The CDR3 loop spans 15 amino acids. Trimming removed 7 bases from V and 7 bases from J; junction bases left unmatched: 8. The CDR3 loop is CASTLRDRENSPLHF. The CDR3, as DNA: TGTGCCAGCACCCTGAGGGACAGGGAAAATTCACCCCTCCACTTT.

The chain links TRBV7-9 to TRBJ2-5, with 7 bases fitting TRBD2. This CDR3 spans 13 amino acids. The ends lost 3 bases at V and 4 bases at J; junction bases unmatched: 2. Germline loops: CDR1 SEHNR, CDR2 FQNEAQ (reference sequence). As DNA, the CDR3 is TGTGCCAGCAGCTTCGGCGGGGGAGAGACCCAGTACTTC. Its translation: CASSFGGGETQYF.

This clone was detected only a few times. In DNA, the CDR3 is TGTGCCAGCAGCCAAACGGGACAGGGGGCGCTTACTGAAGCTTTCTTT. It translates to CASSQTGQGALTEAFF. J is TRBJ1-1 and V is TRBV3-1 (or the pseudogene TRBV3-2), with 12 bases matching TRBD1. J was trimmed by 5 bases and V by 2 bases; bases with no gene match: 6. The CDR3 is 16 residues long. From germline, CDR1 is LGHDT and CDR2 YNNKEL (reference sequence).

V is TRBV3-1 (or the pseudogene TRBV3-2) and J is TRBJ1-2; a possible D gene is TRBD1 (6 bases). Looked up from germline, CDR1 is LGHDT and CDR2 is YNNKEL (reference sequence). V dropped 4 bases and J dropped 6 bases, with 12 bases sitting between them. The CDR3 runs 13 residues. The CDR3 protein is CASSPGQHNGYTF. The CDR3 DNA follows: TGTGCCAGCAGCCCAGGACAGCACAATGGCTACACCTTC.

This rearrangement joins TRBV19 to TRBJ1-5, with D possibly being TRBD1 (5 bases). This CDR3 is 13 amino acids long. V lost 7 bases, J lost 2 bases, and 9 bases lay in between. Germline assignment: CDR1 LNHDA and CDR2 SQIVND (reference sequence). Written as DNA, the CDR3 is TGTGCCAGTAACCAACAGGGCAATCAGCCCCAGCATTTT. This translates into CASNQQGNQPQHF.

V usage is TRBV4-2 and J usage is TRBJ2-1; 8 bases fit TRBD2. Germline CDR1 reads LGHNA; CDR2 reads YNFKEQ. After removal of 0 bases from V and 9 bases from J, the junction contained 10 bases not matched to a gene. The CDR3 length is 16 residues. CDR3 sequence reads: CASSQEVSGGSGEQFF. CDR3 nucleotide sequence: TGTGCCAGCAGCCAAGAGGTGAGCGGGGGTAGCGGTGAGCAGTTCTTC.

The chain uses TRBV11-3 and TRBJ2-1; 9 bases are a match to TRBD2. Trimming took 5 bases from V and 4 from J; bases not matched to a gene: 9. Germline V CDR1 and CDR2: SGHNT, YENEEA. The CDR3 covers 16 residues. The CDR3 loop reads CASSPGGAGGYNEQFF. The CDR3, as DNA: TGTGCCAGCAGCCCCGGCGGAGCGGGGGGTTACAATGAGCAGTTCTTC.

This clone was observed a single time. The chain links TRBV6-6 to TRBJ2-2; TRBD1 agrees at 9 bases. With V trimmed by 5 bases and J by 0 bases, 4 bases remained unmatched. This CDR3 region has 16 residues. Germline CDR1 MNHNY, CDR2 SVGAGI (reference sequence). CDR3 in amino acids: CASSPRQGANTGELFF. For the CDR3, the DNA is TGTGCCAGCAGTCCTAGACAGGGGGCGAACACCGGGGAGCTGTTTTTT.

The rearrangement links TRBV19 to TRBJ1-2; D not resolved. Germline V gene lookup returns CDR1 LNHDA and CDR2 SQIVND (reference sequence). V lost 1 base and J lost 4, with 10 bases in between. The CDR3 loop spans 14 amino acids. CDR3 nucleotide sequence: TGTGCCAGTAGTATAGGCGGTCTAGGCTATGGCTACACCTTC. Translated: CASSIGGLGYGYTF.

V is TRBV9 and J is TRBJ2-1; TRBD1 matches at 7 bases. CDR1 is SGDLS and CDR2 is YYNGEE in the germline V gene. V lost 4 bases and J lost 5; bases outside the gene matches: 9. This CDR3 spans 15 amino acids. Here the CDR3 DNA reads TGTGCCAGCAGCCCTAGACAGGGTCAGAACAATGAGCAGTTCTTC. This encodes CASSPRQGQNNEQFF.

This clone was counted between two and nine times. This chain uses TRBV6-6 with TRBJ2-7, with D unclear. V dropped 5 bases and J dropped 0 bases, with 5 bases sitting between them. CDR3 size: 12 residues. Germline-derived CDR1 and CDR2 are MNHNY and SVGAGI (reference sequence). The CDR3: CASSTSSYEQYF. DNA for the CDR3: TGTGCCAGCAGTACAAGCTCCTACGAGCAGTACTTC.

The chain couples TRBV7-3 to TRBJ1-1, with TRBD1 matching over 7 bases. V trimming: 1 base; J trimming: 5 bases; junction bases outside the gene matches: 4. Germline CDR1 SGHTA, CDR2 FQGTGA. The CDR3 extends over 14 amino acids. CDR3 sequence reads: CASSLSQGGTEAFF. CDR3 bases: TGTGCCAGCAGCTTAAGTCAGGGGGGTACTGAAGCTTTCTTT.

This clone was observed a few times. V and J are TRBV5-1 and TRBJ1-6, with TRBD1 matching 8 bases. The CDR3 spans 15 residues. Germline loops: CDR1 SGHRS, CDR2 YFSETQ. Unmatched junction bases numbered 5, after V lost 2 bases and J lost 7 bases. Here the CDR3 reads CASSLQGERNSPLHF. CDR3 coding DNA: TGCGCCAGCAGCTTACAGGGGGAGAGGAATTCACCCCTCCACTTT.

In the case of this clone: This specimen includes other DNA sequences encoding the same CDR3. The chain joins TRBV9 to TRBJ1-1; D possibly corresponds to TRBD1 (5 bases). Germline values: CDR1 SGDLS, CDR2 YYNGEE. CDR3 size: 15 residues. The germline V and J ends were trimmed by 4 bases and 1 base, with 14 bases remaining between them. The CDR3 protein is CASSPWGGRNTEAFF. The CDR3 region has the DNA TGTGCCAGCAGCCCATGGGGGGGTCGGAACACTGAAGCTTTCTTT.

This rearrangement joins TRBV7-8 to TRBJ2-7, with 8 bases lining up with TRBD1. The germline V gene has CDR1 SGHVS and CDR2 FQNEAQ. J lost 3 bases, V lost 4 bases, and 11 bases had no gene match. The CDR3 consists of 16 residues. The CDR3: CASSSGPNRGVYEQYF. The DNA of the CDR3 is TGTGCCAGCAGCTCAGGACCCAACAGGGGGGTCTACGAGCAGTACTTC.

The chain joins TRBV11-2 to TRBJ1-1, with D uncertain. This CDR3 is built from 13 residues. Germline-derived CDR1 and CDR2 are SGHAT and FQNNGV. V was clipped by 3 bases and J by 0 bases, with 5 bases between them. DNA for the CDR3: TGTGCCAGCAGCTTTAATTTGAACACTGAAGCTTTCTTT. This gives the protein CASSFNLNTEAFF.